The next 5 T cell receptor beta chains were all read from a single sample in a study of T cells in women clearing cervical HPV infection. Some clones are missing from TCRdb's copy, which holds only in-frame ones; the method was immunoSEQ multiplex PCR. The sample has tens of thousands of clones. The sequenced sample was blood buffy coat. All receptors come from a woman aged 18-70 years with a cervical HPV16 infection that either progressed to CIN3+ or cleared (not recorded which).

To note about this clone: Read data end 3 residues before the CDR3 end; the end is taken from the germline J gene. The chain links TRBV7-3 to TRBJ1-1; 7 positions match TRBD1. V was clipped by 5 bases and J by 3 bases; unmatched bases: 3. Germline CDR1 is SGHTA and CDR2 is FQGTGA. This CDR3 spans 13 amino acids. CDR3 bases read: TGTGCCAGCAGCCCAGACAGGGACACTGAA. Translation: CASSPDRDTE. In full, the CDR3 is CASSPDRDTEAFF.

With respect to this clone: The read comes to an end 3 residues before the CDR3 does, leaving the germline J gene to fill in the end. The rearrangement uses TRBV12-3 or TRBV12-4 and TRBJ1-6; 7 bases match TRBD1. The CDR3 runs to 14 residues. V dropped 6 bases and J dropped 7; count of bases not matched to a gene: 6. This CDR3 reads CASRNPGQNSPLHF. Incomplete CDR3 DNA: TGTGCCAGCAGGAATCCGGGACAGAATTCACCC.

Concerning this clone: The observed sequence ends 3 residues before the CDR3 terminus, with the missing tail filled in from the germline J gene. The chain combines TRBV18 with TRBJ2-3, with 15 bases fitting TRBD2. V shed 6 bases and J 2 bases; nucleotides not matched to a gene: 6. The CDR3 totals 17 residues. Germline V gives CDR1 KGHSH, CDR2 LQKENI. CDR3 DNA, as far as it was read: TGTGCCAGCTCCGGGACTAGCGGGGGGCGGATCACAGATACG. Protein product: CASSGTSGGRITDT. The complete CDR3 reads CASSGTSGGRITDTQYF.

Concerning this clone itself: The read stops 3 residues short of the end of the CDR3; the missing end is completed from the germline J gene. This chain uses TRBV2 with TRBJ1-3; no definite D call. This CDR3 contains 17 residues. Trimming removed 4 bases from V and 0 bases from J, with 16 bases in between. Germline CDR1 is SNHLY and CDR2 is FYNNEI. The CDR3 bases that were read are TGTGCCAGCAGTGCCCCGTCAATGAGGGCCTCTGGAAACACC. This encodes CASSAPSMRASGNT. The CDR3 in full is CASSAPSMRASGNTIYF.

Worth noting for this clone: The CDR3 is cut off 3 residues early in the read; its end comes from the germline J gene. This rearrangement joins TRBV9 to TRBJ2-5; 9 positions match TRBD2. This CDR3 is 15 amino acids long. The germline CDR1 and CDR2 sequences are SGDLS and YYNGEE. With 3 bases clipped from V and 2 bases from J, the junction kept 5 bases outside the gene matches. This CDR3 is CASSGPLAGQETQYF. CDR3 bases read: TGTGCCAGCAGCGGACCTCTAGCGGGGCAAGAGACC.